This TCR beta chain originates from a study of CD8+ T cells in alopecia areata. Once RNA had been extracted, it was reverse transcribed into cDNA to act as the sequencing template. Assay: immunoSEQ multiplex PCR; the TCRdb copy retains only in-frame clones and omits some. Of 170,000 or so clones listed, over 55% were seen once; the top ten hold more than 1.5%. In its sample, this clone was seen many times. The CDR3 runs to 16 residues. Germline CDR1 and CDR2: SGHTA and FQGTGA. V lost 5 bases and J lost 10; bases outside the gene matches: 14. The sequencing here drew on CD4+ T cells sorted from blood, taken at week 0. This clonotype was obtained from a human donor with alopecia areata. The gene calls are TRBV7-3 and TRBJ2-1, with TRBD2 identical over 10 bases. CDR3 residues: CASSPAPSGGALEQFF. As DNA, the CDR3 is TGTGCCAGCAGCCCCGCCCCAAGCGGGGGGGCCTTGGAGCAGTTCTTC. The full variable domain, rest sourced from reference TRBV7-3 and TRBJ2-1, is GAGVSQTPSNKVTEKGKYVELRCDPISGHTALYWYRQSLGQGPEFLIYFQGTGAADDSGLPNDRFFAVRPEGSVSTLKIQRTERGDSAVYLCASSPAPSGGALEQFFGPGTRLTVL.